Following are 16 T cell receptor beta chains from one sample sequenced in a study of blood T cell repertoires in COVID-19. Clones were sequenced by immunoSEQ multiplex PCR, and TCRdb holds only the in-frame ones, with some missing. Counted here are under 250,000 clones, roughly 83% occurring once; the ten biggest clones make up under 1.5%. The sequencing sample was made of PBMCs or T cells enriched from blood (not recorded which). All receptors come from a woman aged 40 to 50 with acute COVID-19.

The chain links TRBV18 to TRBJ1-1, with D possibly matching TRBD1 (6 bases). The germline V and J ends were trimmed by 4 bases and 5 bases, with 20 bases remaining between them. The CDR3 runs to 16 residues. Germline V lookup: CDR1 KGHSH, CDR2 LQKENI. The CDR3 bases are TGTGCCAGCTCACGCAACCGGGACACTTACTTAACTGAAGCTTTCTTT. It codes for CASSRNRDTYLTEAFF.

This clone has only a few counts. The rearrangement links TRBV7-9 to TRBJ2-1; perhaps TRBD2 as D (5 bases). This CDR3 is 14 amino acids long. CDR1 and CDR2 (germline): SEHNR, FQNEAQ (reference sequence). Trimming pared 5 bases from V and 5 bases from J, leaving 13 bases between. The CDR3 DNA reads TGTGCCAGCAGCACATTACCGGGGAACAATGAGCAGTTCTTC. Its translation is CASSTLPGNNEQFF.

The genes are TRBV27 and TRBJ2-1; D perhaps matches TRBD1 (5 bases). The CDR3 is 16 amino acids. Germline CDR1 is MNHEY and CDR2 is SMNVEV (reference sequence). V lost 8 bases and J lost 4, with 21 bases in between. Written as DNA, the CDR3 is TGTGCCAGCTTACCTCTAGGGGTTAAAGGGTACAATGAGCAGTTCTTC. Translated, it gives CASLPLGVKGYNEQFF.

This sequence joins TRBV4-2 and TRBJ2-6; weak D call: TRBD2 (6 bases). Germline V lookup: CDR1 LGHNA, CDR2 YNFKEQ. Deletions cut 1 base from V and 0 bases from J, with 16 bases between. This CDR3 has 19 residues. CDR3 nucleotides: TGTGCCAGCAGCCAAGTCTCCAGGGAGGTCTTCTCTGGGGCCAACGTCCTGACTTTC. Residues: CASSQVSREVFSGANVLTF.

This chain connects TRBV7-2 to TRBJ1-3; 7 bases agree with TRBD1. V lost 5 bases, J lost 2 bases, and 6 bases stayed unmatched. CDR1 SGHTA and CDR2 FQGNSA come from the germline V gene. CDR3 length: 15 amino acids. The CDR3, as DNA: TGTGCCAGCAGCCTCCAAGGGGGCACTGGAAACACCATATATTTT. Amino acid sequence: CASSLQGGTGNTIYF. Supplemented by reference TRBV7-2 and TRBJ1-3, the full variable domain reads GAGVSQSPSNKVTEKGKDVELRCDPISGHTALYWYRQSLGQGLEFLIYFQGNSAPDKSGLPSDRFSAERTGGSVSTLTIQRTQQEDSAVYLCASSLQGGTGNTIYFGEGSWLTVV.

The V call is TRBV7-9, the J call TRBJ1-1; 8 bases match TRBD1. J was trimmed by 2 bases and V by 4 bases; bases with no gene match: 12. Germline V gives CDR1 SEHNR, CDR2 FQNEAQ (reference sequence). The length of the CDR3 is 17 residues. The CDR3 protein is CASSSQGGTRINTEAFF. The CDR3 DNA follows: TGTGCCAGCAGCTCACAGGGGGGGACACGAATAAACACTGAAGCTTTCTTT.

V usage is TRBV14 and J usage is TRBJ2-1, with 8 bases that match TRBD2. With 0 bases clipped from V and 10 bases from J, the junction kept 17 bases outside the gene matches. CDR3 length equals 18 residues. In germline, CDR1 is SGHDN, CDR2 FVKESK. The CDR3, as DNA: TGTGCCAGCAGCCAAGATACGATAGCGGGAACCTTCTACGAGGAGCAGTTCTTC. This encodes CASSQDTIAGTFYEEQFF. Using reference TRBV14 and TRBJ2-1 for the parts outside the CDR3, the full variable domain is EAGVTQFPSHSVIEKGQTVTLRCDPISGHDNLYWYRRVMGKEIKFLLHFVKESKQDESGMPNNRFLAERTGGTYSTLKVQPAELEDSGVYFCASSQDTIAGTFYEEQFFGPGTRLTVL.

CDR3 sequence reads: CASSTTVYTGELFF. As DNA, the CDR3 is TGTGCCAGCAGTACGACAGTATACACCGGGGAGCTGTTTTTT. This rearrangement joins TRBV28 to TRBJ2-2; D is perhaps TRBD1 (5 bases). The CDR3 extends over 14 amino acids. V lost 5 bases and J 3 bases, leaving 10 bases between the germline ends. Germline V gene sequence: CDR1 MDHEN, CDR2 SYDVKM.

The gene calls are TRBV6-5 and TRBJ1-2; 12 bases map to TRBD1. Looked up from germline, CDR1 is MNHEY and CDR2 is SVGAGI. CDR3 size: 16 residues. V dropped 4 bases and J dropped 6; count of bases not matched to a gene: 9. CDR3: CASSSGGTGGGDGYTF. In DNA form, the CDR3 reads TGTGCCAGCAGTTCCGGCGGGACAGGGGGCGGAGATGGCTACACCTTC.

This clone was counted a few times. In the same sample, other DNA sequences code for this CDR3. Here the CDR3 DNA reads TGTGCCTGGAGTGTACAGGGGAATCAGCCCCAGCATTTT. It translates to CAWSVQGNQPQHF. The chain combines TRBV30 with TRBJ1-5, with 7 bases aligning to TRBD1. J gave up 4 bases and V 0 bases, and 0 bases lay outside the gene matches. CDR3 length: 13 amino acids. Germline CDR1 GTSNPN, CDR2 SVGIG (reference sequence).

The rearrangement joins TRBV29-1 to TRBJ2-1, with a tentative D call TRBD2 (6 bases). The CDR3 is made up of 14 amino acids. With 3 bases removed from V and 7 bases from J, the gap between germline ends came to 16 bases. Germline loops: CDR1 SQVTM, CDR2 ANQGSEA. The CDR3 DNA reads as TGCAGCGTTGATGAGGCGCGGGGTTGGAATGAGCAGTTCTTC. This sequence encodes CSVDEARGWNEQFF.

V and J are TRBV25-1 and TRBJ1-5; perhaps TRBD1 as D (5 bases). Trimming left V 5 bases short and J 9 bases short, with 17 bases between. This CDR3 region has 14 residues. CDR1 and CDR2 from the germline V gene are MGHDK and SYGVNS. The CDR3 bases are TGTGCCAGCAGTTCCGGGAGCGCAGGGAGGCCCCAGCATTTT. It codes for CASSSGSAGRPQHF.

The chain joins TRBV3-1 (or the pseudogene TRBV3-2) to TRBJ1-1; no clear D. The CDR3 consists of 15 residues. The V end was cut by 7 bases, the J end by 10 bases, with 25 bases between. Germline CDR1 is LGHDT and CDR2 is YNNKEL (reference sequence). In DNA, the CDR3 is TGTGCCAGCACCATAACCGGGGAGGAAGCGCTTGGAGCTTTCTTT. Protein product: CASTITGEEALGAFF.

This chain joins TRBV7-8 and TRBJ2-7, with a possible D match to TRBD2 (5 bases). Trimming stripped 4 bases from V and 0 bases from J, with 10 bases between. The germline gives CDR1 SGHVS, CDR2 FQNEAQ. CDR3 size: 14 residues. In DNA form, the CDR3 reads TGTGCCAGCAGCTCAAGAGAGGGCTCCTACGAGCAGTACTTC. Its protein product is CASSSREGSYEQYF.

V and J are TRBV7-8 and TRBJ1-2; D possibly corresponds to TRBD1 (6 bases). This CDR3 has 15 amino acids. The V and J ends lost 1 base and 6 bases respectively, with 15 bases between them. From germline, CDR1 is SGHVS and CDR2 FQNEAQ. This CDR3 reads CASSLVRQGLDGYTF. The CDR3 coding sequence is TGTGCCAGCAGCTTAGTACGTCAGGGGCTGGATGGCTACACCTTC.

The chain carries TRBV11-2 and TRBJ2-5; 9 nucleotides align to TRBD1. CDR1 and CDR2 (germline): SGHAT, FQNNGV. This CDR3 comprises 17 residues. J was trimmed by 3 bases and V by 5 bases; bases with no gene match: 13. The DNA of the CDR3 is TGTGCCAGCAGCCCCCAAACCGGGACAGGGTTCGAAGAGACCCAGTACTTC. Translation: CASSPQTGTGFEETQYF.